This entry describes one T cell receptor (beta chain). Its target is unknown. V was shortened by 5 bases and J by 5 bases, with 20 bases between the two germline ends. Germline values: CDR1 SEHNR, CDR2 FQNEAQ (reference sequence). CDR3 length: 16 residues. The sample originates from a study of early T cells in non-severe SARS-CoV-2 infection. Across the whole study: Whole-blood bulk RNA, unsorted, was sequenced, and chains were unpaired.

Notes on the study in general: Matches to VDJdb favored anti-spike CD8 responses and missed private and CD4 specificities.

Individual cDNA molecules carried attached unique molecular identifiers. TCRdb ran MiXCR on the 5' RACE reads and lists one entry per CDR3 protein. The repertoire holds some 35,000 distinct CDR3 sequences, with 5% to 6.5% as singletons. The sequencing input was whole blood. The chain is built from TRBV7-9 and TRBJ2-3; no reliable D call. The clonotype originates from an adult who was a healthcare worker with PCR-confirmed SARS-CoV-2 infection or an uninfected control (not recorded which). The DNA of the CDR3 is TGTGCCAGCAGCCCCAATTTGGTTGTGAACGTAGATACGCAGTATTTT. Encoded protein: CASSPNLVVNVDTQYF.